The rows below give T cell receptor beta chains drawn from one sample of a study of T cells after yellow fever vaccination. Via MiXCR, TCRdb re-called the 5' RACE reads, giving one row per CDR3 protein. The sample has 400,000 or so distinct CDR3 sequences; around a tenth are singletons. The sample in question was PBMCs, obtained on the day of the first yellow fever vaccination. Receptors were obtained from a man younger than 35 who received the YFV17D yellow fever vaccine. CDR3s include the opening cysteine and the closing phenylalanine or tryptophan. Fields, in order: V gene, CDR3 protein.

>TRBV5-1
CASSLQGLEETQYF
>TRBV2
CASSTRQGPTNEPFF
>TRBV29-1
CSVEWETQYF
>TRBV19
CASSPGPGTGPTGELFF
>TRBV10-3
CAISEGTGGENEQFF
>TRBV20-1
CSARELGRVNQPQHF
>TRBV10-3
CAISESKSGGNQPQHF
>TRBV18
CASSPDRVGHEQYF
>TRBV6-5
CASWRGDSPLHF
>TRBV7-9
CASSLSHMSNEQFF
>TRBV4-1
CASSQSPTGGYSGANVLTF
>TRBV10-3
CATAGTRRSYGYTF
>TRBV7-9
CASLPPGRNYGYTF
>TRBV10-3
CAILAPSSGGPYNEQFF
>TRBV3-1
CASSRQGNYEQYF
>TRBV5-5
CASRQVSGANVLTF
>TRBV27
CASSLNSYEQYF